This T cell receptor (beta chain) was retrieved from a study of beta chain features in type 1 diabetes. Notes on the study in general: Shortening that was moderate but significant affected the TCRB CDR3s of Type 1 diabetes patients in all four CD4+ subsets. When cDNA is sequenced, cells with high TCR expression could be over-represented.

On this clone: Its target is not known.

Every bit of the isolated RNA underwent reverse transcription, so sequencing read expressed TCRB transcripts. The assay was immunoSEQ multiplex PCR, and TCRdb's table has in-frame clones only and misses some. Found here are 250,000 to 350,000 clones, 11% to 15% of them singletons; the top ten hold over 5%. Donors underwent one heparinised blood draw, about 110 mL on average. CD4+ naive, central memory, regulatory and stem cell-like memory cells were sorted via CD45RO/CCR7/CD25/CD127/CD95/CD27. Germline V gene sequence: CDR1 SGHRS, CDR2 YFSETQ. This CDR3 spans 14 amino acids. Trimming left V 4 bases short and J 3 bases short, with 13 bases between.

This TCR was sampled from a man younger than 45 in good health. Sequences were obtained from central memory CD4+ T cells from blood. The gene calls are TRBV5-1 and TRBJ1-2; TRBD1 is a possible D gene (5 bases). CDR3 sequence (DNA): TGCGCCAGCAGCCAGGACTTGGGGGACTATGGCTACACCTTC. Protein sequence: CASSQDLGDYGYTF.